These 14 T cell receptor beta chains came from one sample sequenced in a study of glioma-infiltrating T cells after dendritic cell vaccination. Time point: after dendritic cell vaccination, including at tumor progression/relapse. Measured with immunoSEQ multiplex PCR; TCRdb has only the in-frame clones, and not every one. Of 100,000 or so clones listed, 90% are singletons. The sample was blood, taken after dendritic cell vaccination. The receptor source for this set is a human donor with glioblastoma.

The chain recombines TRBV19 with TRBJ1-5; D is unresolved. Germline V gene data show CDR1 as LNHDA and CDR2 as SQIVND (reference sequence). The CDR3 contains 15 residues. Between the trimmed V and J ends, which lost 6 bases and 1 base, there was a span of 13 bases. The CDR3 DNA is TGTGCCAGTAGGGAGTCTCGCCAAAGCAATCAGCCCCAGCATTTT. Translating it yields CASRESRQSNQPQHF.

The chain uses TRBV7-6 and TRBJ2-5, with 11 nucleotides matching TRBD2. V dropped 4 bases and J dropped 5; count of bases not matched to a gene: 9. Germline V gene sequence: CDR1 SGHVS, CDR2 FNYEAQ. There are 16 residues in the CDR3. The CDR3 loop is CASSSSGGNRGETQYF. In DNA, the CDR3 is TGTGCCAGCAGCTCTAGCGGGGGGAACCGTGGGGAGACCCAGTACTTC.

Comments on this clone: At one of its ends the junction is not consistent with the germline gene, which may arise from a read error. This chain links TRBV7-7 with TRBJ1-4, with 11 bases fitting TRBD1. Germline V gene sequence: CDR1 SSHAT, CDR2 FNYEAQ (reference sequence). CDR3 length: 22 amino acids. The CDR3 sequence: CASSLVFVLDKGQGARNEKLFF. The CDR3 DNA reads as TGTGCTAGCAGCTTAGTATTTGTACTAGATAAAGGACAGGGGGCTCGGAATGAAAAACTGTTTTTT.

This clone was detected once. This chain uses TRBV5-1 with TRBJ2-7; TRBD2 aligns across 7 bases. CDR3 length equals 13 residues. The V and J ends lost 4 bases and 4 bases, in that order; junction bases with no gene match: 5. Germline CDR1 reads SGHRS; CDR2 reads YFSETQ. In DNA, the CDR3 is TGCGCCAGCAGCGCGGGGACTACGTACGAGCAGTACTTC. The encoded protein is CASSAGTTYEQYF.

This chain uses TRBV5-4 with TRBJ2-1; 7 nucleotides line up with TRBD2. The CDR3 runs to 16 residues. Per the germline V gene, CDR1 is SGHNT and CDR2 is YYREEE (reference sequence). J was trimmed by 10 bases and V by 5 bases; bases with no gene match: 18. The CDR3, as DNA: TGTGCCAGCAGAGGGAACCGGGCTAGCGGTGTGGGAGAGCAGTTCTTC. Encoded protein: CASRGNRASGVGEQFF.

V usage is TRBV29-1 and J usage is TRBJ1-1, with TRBD1 matching 11 bases. CDR3 length: 14 amino acids. The V and J ends lost 7 bases and 4 bases, in that order; junction bases with no gene match: 8. CDR1 and CDR2 from the germline V gene are SQVTM and ANQGSEA. CDR3 region: CSGGQGAIGTEAFF. CDR3 coding DNA: TGCAGCGGAGGACAGGGGGCAATAGGCACTGAAGCTTTCTTT.

The chain recombines TRBV4-2 with TRBJ2-3; TRBD2 might be the D (6 bases). CDR1 and CDR2 from the germline V gene are LGHNA and YNFKEQ. Trimming pared 0 bases from V and 2 bases from J, leaving 12 bases between. The CDR3 has 16 residues. The CDR3 reads CASSQEGGSYTDTQYF. DNA of the CDR3: TGTGCCAGCAGCCAAGAAGGAGGGAGCTACACAGATACGCAGTATTTT.

CDR3 in DNA: TGTGCCAGTGGGGCATGGGGCAATCAGCCCCAGCATTTT. Encoded protein: CASGAWGNQPQHF. V gene TRBV19 combines with J gene TRBJ1-5; a possible D gene is TRBD1 (5 bases). This CDR3 has 13 amino acids. Germline CDR1 LNHDA, CDR2 SQIVND (reference sequence). V lost 8 bases, J lost 2 bases, and 10 bases lay in between.

The CDR3 nucleotides read TGCGCCAGCAGTGAGGGGGCAGGGGGAAATGAGCAGTTCTTC. Its translation is CASSEGAGGNEQFF. The chain links TRBV10-2 to TRBJ2-1; 7 bases are a match to TRBD1. The length of the CDR3 is 14 residues. Losses at the gene ends were 2 bases for V and 7 bases for J; bases not matched to a gene: 5. Germline V gives CDR1 WSHSY, CDR2 SAAADI.

This rearrangement joins TRBV29-1 to TRBJ2-1, with 8 bases lining up with TRBD1. The J segment lost 6 bases and the V segment lost 1 base, leaving 8 bases of the junction unmatched. Germline CDR1 reads SQVTM; CDR2 reads ANQGSEA. CDR3 length: 15 residues. CDR3 in DNA: TGCAGCGTTGAAGGCGGACAGGGACCCTTCAATGAGCAGTTCTTC. It translates to CSVEGGQGPFNEQFF.

The rearrangement uses TRBV6-5 and TRBJ2-7; D perhaps matches TRBD2 (6 bases). Germline values: CDR1 MNHEY, CDR2 SVGAGI. The CDR3 totals 13 residues. V dropped 2 bases and J dropped 4 bases, with 9 bases sitting between them. Here the CDR3 reads CASSYMGGYEQYF. CDR3 sequence (DNA): TGTGCCAGCAGTTACATGGGGGGATACGAGCAGTACTTC.

This clone came up once. V usage is TRBV7-9 and J usage is TRBJ1-1; D unresolved. Germline-derived CDR1 and CDR2 are SEHNR and FQNEAQ (reference sequence). The CDR3 is 14 residues long. V lost 2 bases, J lost 1 base, and 8 bases lay in between. The CDR3 here is CASSLYGRNTEAFF. The DNA for the CDR3 is TGTGCCAGCAGCTTATATGGCAGGAACACTGAAGCTTTCTTT.

V gene TRBV2 combines with J gene TRBJ1-5; 8 nucleotides line up with TRBD1. CDR1 is SNHLY, CDR2 FYNNEI, per germline. The CDR3 length is 14 residues. Losses at the gene ends were 6 bases for V and 7 bases for J; bases not matched to a gene: 8. The CDR3, as DNA: TGTGCCAGCAGCCGGACAGGGTTCGGGCAGCCCCAGCATTTT. Translating it yields CASSRTGFGQPQHF.

This clone was detected a few times. At the DNA level, this CDR3 is encoded by other sequences in the same sample as well. The CDR3 loop is CASSALAGGTDTQYF. Here the CDR3 DNA reads TGTGCCAGCAGTGCACTAGCGGGGGGCACAGATACGCAGTATTTT. This chain connects TRBV2 to TRBJ2-3; 11 nucleotides line up with TRBD2. CDR3 size: 15 residues. V lost 4 bases and J lost 1; bases outside the gene matches: 1. The V gene's germline CDR1 is SNHLY and CDR2 FYNNEI.